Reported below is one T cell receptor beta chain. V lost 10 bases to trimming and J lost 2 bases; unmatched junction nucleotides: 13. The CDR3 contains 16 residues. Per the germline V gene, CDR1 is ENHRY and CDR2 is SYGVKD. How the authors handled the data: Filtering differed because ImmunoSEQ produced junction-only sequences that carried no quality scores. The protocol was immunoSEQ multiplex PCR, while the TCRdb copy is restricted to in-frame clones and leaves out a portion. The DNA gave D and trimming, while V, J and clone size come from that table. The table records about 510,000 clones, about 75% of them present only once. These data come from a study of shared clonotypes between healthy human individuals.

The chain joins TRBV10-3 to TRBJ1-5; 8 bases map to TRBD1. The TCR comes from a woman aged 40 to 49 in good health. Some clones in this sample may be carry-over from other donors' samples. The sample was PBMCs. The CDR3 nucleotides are TGTGCCACAACCCCTTCCGGGACAGGTGGCAATCAGCCCCAGCATTTT. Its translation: CATTPSGTGGNQPQHF.